This T cell receptor (beta chain) was obtained from a study of cytomegalovirus exposure and HLA in healthy donors listed by TCRdb under 2017. With regard to the full study: An earlier analysis of approximately 590 of the donors reported about 250 Gb of sequence data and roughly 100 million unique TCR beta sequences from about 200 million T cells. About 280 gigabases of sequencing data and approximately 84 million unique TCR sequences were included in an early release covering over 600 HLA-typed donors. Of the 350 to 400 genotyped donors, over 70% fell in the genetic ancestry cluster associated with self-reported Caucasian donors. The aim of the study was to test whether cataloging public T cell receptors could identify signatures of past pathogen exposure. The T cell repertoires of around 730 subjects were profiled by immunosequencing and related to cytomegalovirus serostatus. A separate validation cohort of roughly 130 different subjects was used in addition to the 666-subject first cohort. To predict cytomegalovirus infection status, the study brought together high-throughput TCR immunosequencing, statistical association of individual TCRs with disease status, and machine learning. A later analysis re-analyzed previously published TCR beta repertoires from 550 to 700 donors and added high-resolution HLA genotyping to study TCR occurrence patterns. The later analysis used no new phenotypic data to find candidate immune exposures, relying instead on TCR beta sequences and their occurrence across donors. An earlier analysis of 500 to 750 of the donors applied high-throughput TCR beta sequencing to assess whether each TCR beta V gene segment acted as functional or pseudogenic. Donor age, sex, ethnicity and CMV serostatus were collected together with the repertoire data. In a later genetic analysis, genome-wide SNP genotypes for about three fifths of the roughly 670 donors were used, and that subset was treated as a discovery cohort. Every discovery cohort repertoire had been produced on one sequencing platform. HLA typing included class I and class II loci at four-digit resolution. The number of donors typed differed by locus, with about 629-630 for A, B, C, DRB1 and DQB1, approximately 500 for DQA1, 600 to 610 for DPA1, and approximately 470 for DPB1. Four to six DR-DQ haplotypes were handled as single units for association and clustering because linkage in the cohort was strong. Among roughly 400 genotyped donors of the cohort, an average of roughly 230,000 unique TCR beta nucleotide sequences was sequenced per donor, of which about 19% were non-productive. Points the paper makes about the study in general: Most TCR sequences were observed very rarely across donors, whereas some public TCRs were present in many individuals. The presence/absence analyses assumed that sequencing depth was roughly uniform across donors, and that assumption may not be true. In a later analysis, most CMV-associated TCR beta chains were found to appear HLA-restricted, with HLA associations seemingly driven largely by CMV exposure. When HLA alleles, especially DR and DQ, strongly co-occurred, TCR associations were difficult to assign to individual alleles. Three of the identified cytomegalovirus-associated TCR beta chains were confirmed in vitro to be specific for cytomegalovirus antigens. CMV serostatus was the only immune exposure information available for the cohort. The study gave a list of more than 150 TCR beta chains associated with cytomegalovirus. Compared with the roughly 700-donor mean, donors in an Asian-associated ancestry cluster had fewer N-insertions in productive TCRs, according to a later genetic analysis. A later analysis reported that several top co-occurrence clusters appeared linked to parvovirus B19, influenza, CMV and Epstein-Barr virus. A later genetic analysis associated a missense DCLRE1C variant with V-gene and J-gene trimming of TCR beta chains, and an independent cohort replicated the association. In a later analysis, TCR association rates were found to vary across HLA loci, with the most associated TCRs seen for DRB1 alleles and the fewest for HLA-C alleles. Some IMGT-functional V segments, including TRBV6-2 and TRBV6-3, could not be told apart with the 87-base-pair reads, so those segments were excluded. The classifier was reported to diagnose cytomegalovirus status with high specificity and sensitivity in both the original and validation cohorts. Because counts were too low, seventeen rarely observed V segments, including chromosome 9 orphons, were left out of the earlier analysis of some 600 of the donors. In a later analysis, HLA-associated TCR beta chains showed more clonal expansion and lower generation probabilities than non-associated chains that were equally common. Because HLA typing was missing for some donors at each locus, association tests included only the typed subset. Specific HLA alleles were associated with 15,000 to 20,000 TCR beta sequences at a false discovery rate of 0.05 in a later analysis. The sequencing pipeline was judged likely to have produced a cluster of highly shared sequence variants as a technical artifact. It was suggested by the authors that the approach could potentially be generalized to other disease states and immunological phenotypes. Broadly in line with IMGT annotations, most TCR beta V segments showed up in productive rearrangements about 90% or about 30% of the time in an earlier analysis of about 500 of the donors. A further reported finding was that TCR beta sequences accurately predicted the HLA-A and HLA-B alleles for most subjects in the first cohort. The cohort was sequenced for TCR beta chains only, and without alpha or paired-chain data the features that could be detected were limited. Correlated functional status among segregating V segments might be attributable to linkage disequilibrium, but an unknown experimental factor could not be ruled out.

The cohort consisted of 670 or so healthy bone marrow donors. At the time of sampling, all cohort members were nominally healthy, though unrecorded immune exposures were likely present. The donor tested CMV seronegative and was one of the 352 seronegative cohort members. A peripheral blood sample was collected from each donor, and TCR beta sequencing was performed on peripheral blood mononuclear cells. Genomic DNA extraction from the blood cell samples was performed with the Qiagen DNeasy Blood Extraction Kit. Receptor libraries were prepared by the immunoSEQ multiplex PCR assay. A mixture of 60 forward primers for TCR Vbeta segments and 13 reverse primers for TCR Jbeta segments was used in the multiplex PCR. A multiplex PCR assay on genomic DNA amplified the CDR3 region of rearranged TCR beta genes. Amplified TCR beta libraries were sequenced as 87-base-pair reads on the Illumina HiSeq System. Concerning the study's data processing: A later analysis tallied roughly 78 million unique TCR beta chains across the 700 or so repertoires, and about 10 million of those chains were shared by two or more donors. Raw reads were error-corrected and collapsed into unique sequences by a nearest-neighbor algorithm in which closely related sequences were merged to remove PCR and sequencing errors. CDR3 sequences were aligned to IMGT reference sequences to assign V, D and J gene segments. Each retained sequence needed at least a six-nucleotide match to both a V gene segment and a J gene segment. Rearrangements were called productive when the CDR3 lacked stop codons and stayed in frame with V and J; all others were non-productive. CDR3 was defined by IMGT convention, running from the second conserved V-encoded cysteine to the conserved J-encoded phenylalanine. Sequences without an unambiguous match to a single V gene segment were excluded from the earlier analysis of over 500 of the donors. An earlier analysis of 500 to 600 of the donors classified V segments as functional when productive rearrangements were above 56.7% and as segregating when the standard deviation between donors was above 5%. A statistical classification framework was built for diagnosing cytomegalovirus status from the catalog of TCR beta chain sequences. V and J gene assignment, in a later analysis, came from comparing TCR nucleotide sequences with IMGT/GENE-DB human TR gene sequences. In a later analysis, CDR3 sequences and most-parsimonious VDJ recombination scenarios were assigned using the TCRdist pipeline. In a later analysis, each TCR beta chain was defined by its CDR3 amino acid sequence together with its V-gene family, and reads lacking a unique V-gene family were excluded. To address suspected cross-contamination and a sequencing artifact, a later analysis removed a few hundred highly shared, low-generation-probability nucleotide sequences. In a later analysis, a clonal expansion index was calculated for each public chain from normalized within-repertoire ranks of inferred template counts. A later analysis computed generation probabilities with a VDJ recombination model fitted to out-of-frame rearrangements, and checked the results against IGoR. In a later analysis, hypergeometric tests were used to score TCR-TCR, TCR-HLA and TCR-CMV co-occurrence, with a repertoire-size bias correction applied to TCR pairs. In a later analysis, false discovery rates were estimated by permuting HLA or CMV assignments 20 times. In a later analysis, co-occurring TCRs were grouped using DBSCAN, and TCRdist sequence similarity was added for clustering within HLA-allele-positive subsets. Repertoires with fewer than 30,000 or more than 120,000 public chains, plus five repertoires with anomalous nucleotide sharing, were excluded from co-occurrence clustering. TCRdb limited this immuneACCESS table to in-frame rearrangements with V and J called. A share of clones is missing; checked studies link under half to unresolved V genes, and the rest is unexplained. V and J calls and clone size follow that table, whereas D and trimming were derived from the DNA. The sample table records under 200,000 clones; about 85% of these occur just once. Around 0.99% of the sample comes from the top ten.

The sample holds one count of this clone. Its antigen has not been determined. Within one base of it there is no much larger clone, and no base qualities were kept. V and J are truncated by 2 bases and 3 bases respectively, leaving an intervening sequence of 10 bases. The CDR3 measures 14 amino acids from cysteine to phenylalanine. Here the CDR3 DNA is all that survives: 42 bases in frame from base 1. From a lookup of the germline V gene (reference sequence), CDR1 and CDR2 are LNHDA and SQIVND. The receptor comes from a boy between 2 and 10 years old in good health and CMV-seronegative. Sample: PBMCs. Here the chain combines TRBV19 and TRBJ1-1, with the identity of the D gene unclear. In nucleotides, the sequence is TGTGCCAGTAGTATAATGCCACAAGACACTGAAGCTTTCTTT. The encoded protein is CASSIMPQDTEAFF.